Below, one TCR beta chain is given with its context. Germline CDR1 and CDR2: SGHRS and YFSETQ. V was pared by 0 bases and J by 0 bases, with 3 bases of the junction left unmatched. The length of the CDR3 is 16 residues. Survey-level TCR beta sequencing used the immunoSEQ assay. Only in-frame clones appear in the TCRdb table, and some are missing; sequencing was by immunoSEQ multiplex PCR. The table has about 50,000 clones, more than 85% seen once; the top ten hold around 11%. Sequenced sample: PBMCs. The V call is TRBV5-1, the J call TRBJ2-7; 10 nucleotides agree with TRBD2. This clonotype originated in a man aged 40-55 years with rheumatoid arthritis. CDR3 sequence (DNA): TGCGCCAGCAGCTTGGGGACTAGCGGTTACTCCTACGAGCAGTACTTC. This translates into CASSLGTSGYSYEQYF.